Described below is a single T cell receptor beta chain sequence and its context. Libraries were prepared by immunoSEQ multiplex PCR; TCRdb keeps only in-frame clonotypes and omits some of them. In the table there are approximately 160,000 clones, more than 80% of which are singletons. This sample was included in a study of blood T cell repertoires in COVID-19. Study overall: Both acute and convalescent COVID-19 samples were obtained from the United States, Italy and Spain.

The CDR3 totals 14 residues. J gave up 5 bases and V 5 bases, and 7 bases lay outside the gene matches. Germline CDR1 SEHNR, CDR2 FQNEAQ (reference sequence). Patients from Seattle were sampled longitudinally, starting during active infection. V is TRBV7-9 and J is TRBJ1-1; TRBD1 agrees at 8 bases. Sequencing used peripheral blood. The sequence was collected from a woman aged 55-75 years with COVID-19, enrolled during active disease. CDR3 region: CASSNNRGDTEAFF. CDR3 DNA sequence: TGTGCCAGCAGCAACAACAGGGGGGATACTGAAGCTTTCTTT.